This section outlines one T cell receptor beta chain sequence together with its context. Its antigen is currently unknown. The entry originates in a study of T-cell memory formation after mild COVID-19. Overall study context: Clusters of TCRs were largely donor specific. Broader study findings: Specificity for SARS-CoV-2 was not confirmed among the second-wave clones peaking on day 37. Pre-infection memory showed some responding clones, and this suggested that cross-reactive memory joined.

The germline CDR1 and CDR2 sequences are SEHNR and FQNEAQ (reference sequence). The CDR3 has 14 amino acids. V lost 5 bases to trimming and J lost 0 bases, with 8 bases between them. 5'RACE primed at constant segments yielded TCR alpha and TCR beta cDNA libraries bearing sample barcodes and UMIs. One entry per CDR3 protein, called by TCRdb with MiXCR from the 5' RACE reads. The profile covers some 120,000 distinct CDR3 sequences, with 15% to 20% appearing a single time and approximately 15% taken by the ten largest. This TCR came from an adult woman who had mild COVID-19 (a few samples of this study predate the infection). Cell type and time point are not known. The chain joins TRBV7-9 to TRBJ2-1; tentative D call: TRBD1 (6 bases). Sequences were obtained from PBMCs or a T cell subset sorted from them (not recorded which). Here the CDR3 DNA reads TGTGCCAGCAGCAAGGACAGCTCCTACAATGAGCAGTTCTTC. This sequence encodes CASSKDSSYNEQFF.